This is a list of T cell receptor beta chains from one sample in a study of a mutant IDH1 vaccine in newly diagnosed glioma. Using immunoSEQ multiplex PCR, the repertoire was profiled, and TCRdb retains in-frame clones only, with some absent. The data hold some 38,000 clones, with more than 75% observed a single time. What these receptors recognize is not known. The specimen was PBMCs, collected from a glioma patient whose treatment included an IDH1 peptide vaccine. All receptors derive from a man aged 40-49 years with glioma. The CDR3 runs from the conserved cysteine through the conserved F or W. Each record gives: clone size, CDR3 length, J gene, V gene, D gene, CDR3 DNA, CDR3 protein. The D gene is left open where the match is weak. Only some rows state a clone size, as once, few, many or a class for expanded clones.

clone_size: NA
cdr3_length: 16
j_call: TRBJ2-5
v_call: TRBV6-5
d_call: NA
cdr3_nt: TGTGCCAGCAGTTACTCTGCAGGGGGGACCGAAGAGACCCAGTACTTC
cdr3_aa: CASSYSAGGTEETQYF

clone_size: NA
cdr3_length: 15
j_call: TRBJ2-7
v_call: TRBV6-5
d_call: TRBD1
cdr3_nt: TGTGCCAGCAGTCTAACCGGGACAGGGGTTTACGAGCAGTACTTC
cdr3_aa: CASSLTGTGVYEQYF

clone_size: NA
cdr3_length: 16
j_call: TRBJ2-2
v_call: TRBV7-8
d_call: TRBD1
cdr3_nt: TGTGCCAGCAGCCTTAGGACAGGGGTGGGCACCGGGGAGCTGTTTTTT
cdr3_aa: CASSLRTGVGTGELFF

clone_size: once
cdr3_length: 14
j_call: TRBJ2-1
v_call: TRBV27
d_call: NA
cdr3_nt: TGTGCCAGCAAGTTGGGCAGGGAATACAATGAGCAGTTCTTC
cdr3_aa: CASKLGREYNEQFF

clone_size: NA
cdr3_length: 16
j_call: TRBJ1-4
v_call: TRBV5-1
d_call: NA
cdr3_nt: TGCGCCAGCAGCGTAAGGCCCGGTGGGGACGGTGAAAAACTGTTTTTT
cdr3_aa: CASSVRPGGDGEKLFF

clone_size: NA
cdr3_length: 12
j_call: TRBJ1-4
v_call: TRBV30
d_call: NA
cdr3_nt: TGTGCCTGGAGTGGACCTGGGGAAAAACTGTTTTTT
cdr3_aa: CAWSGPGEKLFF

clone_size: NA
cdr3_length: 13
j_call: TRBJ2-2
v_call: TRBV2
d_call: NA
cdr3_nt: TGTGCCAGCAGGTCGTCCAACACCGGGGAGCTGTTTTTT
cdr3_aa: CASRSSNTGELFF

clone_size: NA
cdr3_length: 16
j_call: TRBJ1-5
v_call: TRBV12-5
d_call: NA
cdr3_nt: TGTGCTAGTGGTTTGGTACAAGGGAAAGGCAATCAGCCCCAGCATTTT
cdr3_aa: CASGLVQGKGNQPQHF

clone_size: NA
cdr3_length: 16
j_call: TRBJ1-5
v_call: TRBV6-6
d_call: TRBD1
cdr3_nt: TGTGCCAGCAGTAACCAACAGGGGGGGAACAATCAGCCCCAGCATTTT
cdr3_aa: CASSNQQGGNNQPQHF

clone_size: NA
cdr3_length: 15
j_call: TRBJ1-5
v_call: TRBV2
d_call: TRBD1
cdr3_nt: TGTGCCAGCAGGGGACAGGGGTCCGGCAATCAGCCCCAGCATTTT
cdr3_aa: CASRGQGSGNQPQHF

clone_size: NA
cdr3_length: 14
j_call: TRBJ1-5
v_call: TRBV6-5
d_call: NA
cdr3_nt: TGTGCCAGCAGTTACGCCAGGGGCAATCAGCCCCAGCATTTT
cdr3_aa: CASSYARGNQPQHF

clone_size: NA
cdr3_length: 12
j_call: TRBJ2-7
v_call: TRBV21-1
d_call: NA
cdr3_nt: TGTGCCAGCAGCTTACCACGCTACGAGCAGTACTTC
cdr3_aa: CASSLPRYEQYF

clone_size: NA
cdr3_length: 11
j_call: TRBJ2-7
v_call: TRBV20-1
d_call: NA
cdr3_nt: TGCAGTGCTAGTACCGGAGCCGAGCAGTACTTC
cdr3_aa: CSASTGAEQYF

clone_size: few
cdr3_length: 15
j_call: TRBJ1-1
v_call: TRBV6-5
d_call: TRBD1
cdr3_nt: TGTGCCAGCAGTGGTCAGGGGGCCGGGAACACTGAAGCTTTCTTT
cdr3_aa: CASSGQGAGNTEAFF

clone_size: NA
cdr3_length: 13
j_call: TRBJ1-1
v_call: TRBV18
d_call: NA
cdr3_nt: TGTGCCAGCTCACAGACAGAGAACACTGAAGCTTTCTTT
cdr3_aa: CASSQTENTEAFF

clone_size: NA
cdr3_length: 16
j_call: TRBJ1-6
v_call: TRBV30
d_call: NA
cdr3_nt: TGTGCCTGGAGTCCGGACTTTCTACGCGATAATTCACCCCTCCACTTT
cdr3_aa: CAWSPDFLRDNSPLHF

clone_size: NA
cdr3_length: 11
j_call: TRBJ1-2
v_call: TRBV20-1
d_call: NA
cdr3_nt: TGCAGTGCTAGGGGGGTCTATGGCTACACCTTC
cdr3_aa: CSARGVYGYTF

clone_size: NA
cdr3_length: 13
j_call: TRBJ2-1
v_call: TRBV5-4
d_call: NA
cdr3_nt: TGTGCCAGCAGCTTGGGGGGGGTGAATGAGCAGTTCTTC
cdr3_aa: CASSLGGVNEQFF

clone_size: NA
cdr3_length: 14
j_call: TRBJ1-6
v_call: TRBV6-5
d_call: NA
cdr3_nt: TGTGCCAGCAGTTACGCGGGTTCCGCTTCACCCCTCCACTTT
cdr3_aa: CASSYAGSASPLHF

clone_size: NA
cdr3_length: 15
j_call: TRBJ2-7
v_call: TRBV5-1
d_call: NA
cdr3_nt: TGCGCCAGCAGCCCGCTTGGAGGCGCCGACTACGAGCAGTACTTC
cdr3_aa: CASSPLGGADYEQYF

clone_size: NA
cdr3_length: 12
j_call: TRBJ1-1
v_call: TRBV10-3
d_call: NA
cdr3_nt: TGTGCCATCAGTGACAGGGACGAAGAAGCTTTCTTT
cdr3_aa: CAISDRDEEAFF

clone_size: few
cdr3_length: 15
j_call: TRBJ1-1
v_call: TRBV25-1
d_call: NA
cdr3_nt: TGTGCCAGCAGTGAATCTCTCGGGGGACACACTGAAGCTTTCTTT
cdr3_aa: CASSESLGGHTEAFF

clone_size: few
cdr3_length: 14
j_call: TRBJ1-6
v_call: TRBV19
d_call: NA
cdr3_nt: TGTGCCAGTAGTACCCAGCCGGGGAATTCACCCCTCCACTTT
cdr3_aa: CASSTQPGNSPLHF

clone_size: NA
cdr3_length: 14
j_call: TRBJ1-6
v_call: TRBV19
d_call: TRBD1
cdr3_nt: TGTGCCAGTAGTGGGACAGGGTATAATTCACCCCTCCACTTT
cdr3_aa: CASSGTGYNSPLHF

clone_size: few
cdr3_length: 15
j_call: TRBJ2-7
v_call: TRBV6-6
d_call: TRBD1
cdr3_nt: TGTGCCAGCAGACCCGGACAGGGGACATCCTACGAGCAGTACTTC
cdr3_aa: CASRPGQGTSYEQYF

clone_size: NA
cdr3_length: 12
j_call: TRBJ1-2
v_call: TRBV5-8
d_call: NA
cdr3_nt: TGTGCCAGCAGCCGGACAAACTATGGCTACACCTTC
cdr3_aa: CASSRTNYGYTF

clone_size: NA
cdr3_length: 15
j_call: TRBJ2-2
v_call: TRBV2
d_call: TRBD2
cdr3_nt: TGTGCCAGCAGTGACGCTAGCGGGGGAACCGGGGAGCTGTTTTTT
cdr3_aa: CASSDASGGTGELFF

clone_size: few
cdr3_length: 13
j_call: TRBJ1-1
v_call: TRBV18
d_call: NA
cdr3_nt: TGTGCCAGCTCACCAGCTTCGAACACTGAAGCTTTCTTT
cdr3_aa: CASSPASNTEAFF

clone_size: NA
cdr3_length: 13
j_call: TRBJ2-5
v_call: TRBV6-6
d_call: NA
cdr3_nt: TGTGCCAGCAGTGGCCAGGGGTCGGAGACCCAGTACTTC
cdr3_aa: CASSGQGSETQYF

clone_size: NA
cdr3_length: 14
j_call: TRBJ2-7
v_call: TRBV15
d_call: NA
cdr3_nt: TGTGCCACCAGCAGAGATACCGGTTCCTACGAGCAGTACTTC
cdr3_aa: CATSRDTGSYEQYF

clone_size: NA
cdr3_length: 14
j_call: TRBJ1-3
v_call: TRBV30
d_call: NA
cdr3_nt: TGTGCCTGGAGTCCAGGGCTAAGTGGAAACACCATATATTTT
cdr3_aa: CAWSPGLSGNTIYF

clone_size: NA
cdr3_length: 17
j_call: TRBJ2-3
v_call: TRBV2
d_call: TRBD2
cdr3_nt: TGTGCCAGCAGTTACCCCTTAGCGGGGGGGAGCACAGATACGCAGTATTTT
cdr3_aa: CASSYPLAGGSTDTQYF

clone_size: NA
cdr3_length: 12
j_call: TRBJ1-1
v_call: TRBV5-8
d_call: NA
cdr3_nt: TGTGCCAGCAGTCAGAGAGCCGAGGGCGCTTTCTTT
cdr3_aa: CASSQRAEGAFF

clone_size: NA
cdr3_length: 16
j_call: TRBJ2-5
v_call: TRBV4-1
d_call: NA
cdr3_nt: TGCGCCAGCAGCCAAGATCTGGCTAGCCGATCGGAGACCCAGTACTTC
cdr3_aa: CASSQDLASRSETQYF

clone_size: NA
cdr3_length: 12
j_call: TRBJ1-1
v_call: TRBV29-1
d_call: NA
cdr3_nt: TGCAGCGTACCGGGGCTCAACACTGAAGCTTTCTTT
cdr3_aa: CSVPGLNTEAFF

clone_size: NA
cdr3_length: 13
j_call: TRBJ2-1
v_call: TRBV7-6
d_call: NA
cdr3_nt: TGTGCCAGCAGCCCCTCTAGCTTCGGTGAGCAGTTCTTC
cdr3_aa: CASSPSSFGEQFF

clone_size: few
cdr3_length: 13
j_call: TRBJ1-1
v_call: TRBV25-1
d_call: NA
cdr3_nt: TGTGCCAGCAGGAGTGGGGAGAACACTGAAGCTTTCTTT
cdr3_aa: CASRSGENTEAFF

clone_size: NA
cdr3_length: 15
j_call: TRBJ2-3
v_call: TRBV19
d_call: TRBD2
cdr3_nt: TGTGCCAGTAGTATAGATCGAGTAGCGGGGGCCCCTCGGAATTTT
cdr3_aa: CASSIDRVAGAPRNF

clone_size: once
cdr3_length: 13
j_call: TRBJ2-3
v_call: TRBV7-8
d_call: NA
cdr3_nt: TGTGCCAGCTCGGGCGCGAGGACAGATACGCAGTATTTT
cdr3_aa: CASSGARTDTQYF

clone_size: medium-sized
cdr3_length: 17
j_call: TRBJ1-2
v_call: TRBV7-9
d_call: TRBD1
cdr3_nt: TGTGCCAGCAGCTTAGAAGGGACAGGGGGCTCCTTCTATGGCTACACCTTC
cdr3_aa: CASSLEGTGGSFYGYTF

clone_size: NA
cdr3_length: 14
j_call: TRBJ1-1
v_call: TRBV4-1
d_call: TRBD1
cdr3_nt: TGCGCCAGCAGCCGGTTACAGGGGGGGTATGAAGCTTTCTTT
cdr3_aa: CASSRLQGGYEAFF

clone_size: once
cdr3_length: 14
j_call: TRBJ1-5
v_call: TRBV19
d_call: NA
cdr3_nt: TGTGCCAGTAGTATTACAGGCGGAGATCAGCCCCAGCATTTT
cdr3_aa: CASSITGGDQPQHF

clone_size: few
cdr3_length: 14
j_call: TRBJ2-1
v_call: TRBV7-3
d_call: NA
cdr3_nt: TGTGCCAGCAGCTTATGGCAGGGTCAAAATGAGCAGTTCTTC
cdr3_aa: CASSLWQGQNEQFF

clone_size: once
cdr3_length: 15
j_call: TRBJ2-7
v_call: TRBV5-1
d_call: NA
cdr3_nt: TGCGCCAGCAGCTTGGTACCAGCAAACCTCTACGAGCAGTACTTC
cdr3_aa: CASSLVPANLYEQYF

clone_size: NA
cdr3_length: 15
j_call: TRBJ1-1
v_call: TRBV5-1
d_call: NA
cdr3_nt: TGCGCCAGCAGCACAGATCGTGGGAGGGGCGCTGAAGCTTTCTTT
cdr3_aa: CASSTDRGRGAEAFF

clone_size: NA
cdr3_length: 17
j_call: TRBJ2-1
v_call: TRBV9
d_call: NA
cdr3_nt: TGTGCCAGCAGCTCAGGGGATTCGGGGGGACGCTACAATGAGCAGTTCTTC
cdr3_aa: CASSSGDSGGRYNEQFF

clone_size: NA
cdr3_length: 11
j_call: TRBJ1-1
v_call: TRBV19
d_call: NA
cdr3_nt: TGTGCCAGTGAAATGAACACTGAAGCTTTCTTT
cdr3_aa: CASEMNTEAFF

clone_size: NA
cdr3_length: 17
j_call: TRBJ2-2
v_call: TRBV7-9
d_call: NA
cdr3_nt: TGTGCCAGCAGTATACCCCCGGGGGCCCCTGAAGGCGGGGAGCTGTTTTTT
cdr3_aa: CASSIPPGAPEGGELFF

clone_size: NA
cdr3_length: 14
j_call: TRBJ1-4
v_call: TRBV2
d_call: NA
cdr3_nt: TGTGCCAGCAGTGAATGGGGGCTAGGGGAAAAACTGTTTTTT
cdr3_aa: CASSEWGLGEKLFF

clone_size: once
cdr3_length: 15
j_call: TRBJ2-3
v_call: TRBV25-1
d_call: NA
cdr3_nt: TGTGCCAGCACTGAGGTCGGGGATCGCACAGATACGCAGTATTTT
cdr3_aa: CASTEVGDRTDTQYF

clone_size: NA
cdr3_length: 11
j_call: TRBJ2-5
v_call: TRBV28
d_call: NA
cdr3_nt: TGTGCCAGCCGGGTGAGAGAGACCCAGTACTTC
cdr3_aa: CASRVRETQYF

clone_size: NA
cdr3_length: 20
j_call: TRBJ1-2
v_call: TRBV4-1
d_call: TRBD1
cdr3_nt: TGCGCCAGCAGCCAAAACACCCACGCGACCGACAGGGTGGGGTACTATGGCTACACCTTC
cdr3_aa: CASSQNTHATDRVGYYGYTF

clone_size: NA
cdr3_length: 15
j_call: TRBJ2-2
v_call: TRBV5-1
d_call: NA
cdr3_nt: TGCGCCAGCAGCTTCGGCAGGGCGAACACCGGGGAGCTGTTTTTT
cdr3_aa: CASSFGRANTGELFF

clone_size: NA
cdr3_length: 13
j_call: TRBJ1-1
v_call: TRBV27
d_call: NA
cdr3_nt: TGTGCCAGCAGTTTAAAGGCGGCGGGTGAAGCTTTCTTT
cdr3_aa: CASSLKAAGEAFF

clone_size: NA
cdr3_length: 14
j_call: TRBJ1-2
v_call: TRBV6-5
d_call: NA
cdr3_nt: TGTGCCAGCAGTAAAAGGACCTCGGGCTATGGCTACACCTTC
cdr3_aa: CASSKRTSGYGYTF